Each of the 31 T cell receptor beta chains below was sequenced from the same sample in a study of T-cell memory formation after mild COVID-19. MiXCR, applied by TCRdb to the 5' RACE reads, yields one record per CDR3 protein. This table holds about 110,000 distinct CDR3 sequences, about 15% found once. Sequencing used PBMCs or a T cell subset sorted from them (not recorded which). The receptors were gathered from a man in his late teens or twenties who had mild COVID-19 (a few samples of this study predate the infection). Cell type and time point are not known.

The chain joins TRBV18 to TRBJ2-5, with D possibly TRBD1 on 6 matching bases. Germline CDR1 is KGHSH and CDR2 is LQKENI. The CDR3 length is 15 residues. The V end was cut by 3 bases, the J end by 4 bases, with 15 bases between. The CDR3 sequence is CASSPTGAPGETQYF. DNA for the CDR3: TGTGCCAGCTCACCGACAGGCGCGCCAGGAGAGACCCAGTACTTC.

This clonotype appeared a few times. The genes are TRBV7-8 and TRBJ1-6; D remains ambiguous. V was trimmed by 3 bases and J by 4 bases, leaving 13 bases between them. This CDR3 spans 16 amino acids. Germline-derived CDR1 and CDR2 are SGHVS and FQNEAQ. In DNA form, the CDR3 reads TGTGCCAGCAGCTTCCCTAAGAGGCGGTATAATTCACCCCTCCACTTT. This translates into CASSFPKRRYNSPLHF.

This clonotype turned up a few times. The CDR3 loop is CASSPPLRLSYNEQFF. CDR3 coding DNA: TGTGCCAGCAGTCCGCCACTGAGGCTTTCCTACAATGAGCAGTTCTTC. The genes are TRBV28 and TRBJ2-1; D not certain. Trimming took off 5 bases at V and 1 base at J, with 15 bases between the two ends. The CDR3 has 16 amino acids. Germline V lookup: CDR1 MDHEN, CDR2 SYDVKM.

The chain combines TRBV4-1 with TRBJ2-7; 9 positions agree with TRBD2. Per germline, CDR1 MGHRA and CDR2 YSYEKL. V shed 0 bases, J shed 7 bases, and the junction held 10 bases outside the gene matches. This CDR3 has 16 amino acids. CDR3 sequence: CASSQDRLAGYQEQYF. CDR3 bases: TGCGCCAGCAGCCAAGATCGTCTAGCGGGATATCAAGAGCAGTACTTC.

This clonotype showed up many times. This rearrangement joins TRBV7-2 to TRBJ2-5, with no clear D. The CDR3 is made up of 16 amino acids. Germline CDR1 reads SGHTA; CDR2 reads FQGNSA. V gave up 5 bases and J gave up 5 bases, with 21 bases separating them. The CDR3 loop is CASSAQSASRWETQYF. The CDR3 DNA reads as TGTGCCAGCAGCGCCCAGTCGGCCTCAAGATGGGAGACCCAGTACTTC.

This chain uses TRBV5-5 with TRBJ2-7; D is possibly TRBD1 (6 bases). CDR1 SGHKS and CDR2 YYEKEE come from the germline V gene (reference sequence). The CDR3 is made up of 12 amino acids. V gave up 0 bases and J gave up 6 bases, with 7 bases separating them. This chain's CDR3 is CASSLGGGEQYV. CDR3 nucleotide sequence: TGTGCCAGCAGCTTGGGAGGGGGCGAGCAGTACGTC.

This clonotype has a count of ten or more. The chain is built from TRBV5-1 and TRBJ2-7; a possible D gene is TRBD2 (6 bases). Germline V gives CDR1 SGHRS, CDR2 YFSETQ. The CDR3 runs 15 residues. Trimming removed 4 bases from V and 6 bases from J, with 20 bases in between. CDR3 nucleotide sequence: TGCGCCAGCAGCCCGACGGACGGCGGGGCTTGCGAGCAGTACGTC. Protein sequence: CASSPTDGGACEQYV.

The chain links TRBV29-1 to TRBJ2-7; D gene ambiguous. Germline V gene lookup returns CDR1 SQVTM and CDR2 ANQGSEA. V lost 7 bases and J lost 0, with 13 bases in between. The CDR3 has 13 residues. The CDR3 nucleotides are TGCAGCGCCCTTGGTTGGGACTCCTACGAGCAGTACTTC. This sequence encodes CSALGWDSYEQYF.

This clonotype has only a few counts. This chain joins TRBV6-6 and TRBJ2-1, with D possibly being TRBD1 or TRBD2 (5 bases each). The V gene lost 7 bases and the J gene lost 7 bases, with 11 bases spanning the gap. Germline CDR1 is MNHNY and CDR2 is SVGAGI (reference sequence). The CDR3 contains 12 residues. The CDR3 DNA sequence: TGTGCCAGCACCATGGGGGTGAATGAGCAGTTCTTC. It yields the protein CASTMGVNEQFF.

This clonotype was found a few times. V is TRBV7-2 and J is TRBJ2-5, with 10 bases fitting TRBD2. Germline V gives CDR1 SGHTA, CDR2 FQGNSA. There are 17 residues in the CDR3. With V trimmed by 2 bases and J by 0 bases, 6 bases remained unmatched. CDR3 residues: CASSLNTLAGYQETQYF. DNA of the CDR3: TGTGCCAGCAGCTTAAACACACTAGCGGGGTACCAAGAGACCCAGTACTTC. Drawing the rest from reference TRBV7-2 and TRBJ2-5, the complete variable domain is GAGVSQSPSNKVTEKGKDVELRCDPISGHTALYWYRQSLGQGLEFLIYFQGNSAPDKSGLPSDRFSAERTGGSVSTLTIQRTQQEDSAVYLCASSLNTLAGYQETQYFGPGTRLLVL.

The rearrangement uses TRBV5-4 and TRBJ1-1, with D perhaps matching TRBD1 (6 bases). The germline V gene has CDR1 SGHNT and CDR2 YYREEE (reference sequence). Trimming removed 6 bases from V and 5 bases from J, with 23 bases in between. This CDR3 is 16 amino acids long. Here the CDR3 DNA reads TGTGCCAGCATCGAGTATCGGGGGGCAGGCGGAACTGAAGCTTTCTTT. Its protein is CASIEYRGAGGTEAFF.

Only a few counts were recorded for this clonotype. The chain is built from TRBV6-1 and TRBJ2-2; D may be TRBD1 (5 bases). The CDR3 runs 14 residues. The germline V and J ends were trimmed by 11 bases and 4 bases, with 17 bases remaining between them. CDR1 and CDR2 (germline): MNHNS, SASEGT. CDR3: CAVRPAQVTGELFF. CDR3 DNA: TGTGCCGTCCGCCCGGCACAGGTCACCGGGGAGCTGTTTTTT.

There are a few counts of this clonotype. The rearrangement uses TRBV28 and TRBJ2-5; 8 nucleotides match TRBD1. The germline V gene has CDR1 MDHEN and CDR2 SYDVKM. This CDR3 region has 16 residues. V lost 5 bases to trimming and J lost 2 bases; unmatched junction nucleotides: 10. The CDR3 sequence is CASSLERRTGQETQYF. The CDR3 coding sequence is TGTGCCAGCAGTCTCGAGAGGAGGACAGGGCAAGAGACCCAGTACTTC.

This clonotype came up a few times. The chain carries TRBV6-2 or TRBV6-3 and TRBJ2-5, with a weak D call TRBD1 (5 bases). V lost 4 bases and J 4 bases, leaving 16 bases between the germline ends. Germline V gives CDR1 MNHEY, CDR2 SVGEGT. The CDR3 has 15 amino acids. Written as DNA, the CDR3 is TGTGCCAGCAGTTTCGACCTCAGGGTCAGAGAGACCCAGTACTTC. Its protein product is CASSFDLRVRETQYF.

This clonotype showed up many times. The CDR3 reads CASSALSGHDYEQYF. Here the CDR3 DNA reads TGTGCCAGCAGCGCGTTATCGGGACACGACTACGAGCAGTACTTC. The chain joins TRBV7-9 to TRBJ2-7, with D possibly TRBD1 on 6 matching bases. The germline V gene encodes CDR1 SEHNR and CDR2 FQNEAQ (reference sequence). The V end was cut by 5 bases, the J end by 3 bases, with 17 bases between. CDR3 length: 15 amino acids. Complete variable domain (other parts from reference TRBV7-9 and TRBJ2-7): DTGVSQNPRHKITKRGQNVTFRCDPISEHNRLYWYRQTLGQGPEFLTYFQNEAQLEKSRLLSDRFSAERPKGSFSTLEIQRTEQGDSAMYLCASSALSGHDYEQYFGPGTRLTVT.

The V call is TRBV24-1, the J call TRBJ2-5; 9 positions agree with TRBD1. The V gene's germline CDR1 is KGHDR and CDR2 SFDVKD. CDR3 size: 17 residues. The ends lost 5 bases at V and 2 bases at J; junction bases unmatched: 11. CDR3 residues: CATSGGRSGTGQETQYF. DNA of the CDR3: TGTGCCACCAGTGGCGGAAGGTCAGGGACAGGGCAAGAGACCCAGTACTTC.

V gene TRBV6-4 combines with J gene TRBJ2-2, with D perhaps given as TRBD1 or TRBD2 (5 bases each). Germline V gene data show CDR1 as MRHNA and CDR2 as SNTAGT. The germline V and J ends were trimmed by 11 bases and 7 bases, with 23 bases remaining between them. CDR3 length: 15 amino acids. CDR3 protein: CASLRGRTRNGELFF. DNA for the CDR3: TGTGCCTCTCTCCGGGGACGGACGAGGAACGGGGAGCTGTTTTTT.

This clonotype was seen only a few times. The gene calls are TRBV6-5 and TRBJ2-2; 8 nucleotides match TRBD1. The germline V gene has CDR1 MNHEY and CDR2 SVGAGI. This CDR3 is 15 amino acids long. V shed 6 bases, J shed 4 bases, and the junction held 7 bases outside the gene matches. CDR3 residues: CASSPGTGLTGELFF. The CDR3 region has the DNA TGTGCCAGCAGCCCCGGGACAGGACTCACCGGGGAGCTGTTTTTT.

The table lists this clonotype with a few counts. The genes are TRBV5-1 and TRBJ1-1; D is perhaps TRBD1 (6 bases). V was cut by 5 bases and J by 8 bases, with 16 bases left in between. CDR3 length: 13 amino acids. CDR1 and CDR2 from the germline V gene are SGHRS and YFSETQ. The CDR3 reads CASSTRDIAEAFF. The CDR3 DNA reads as TGCGCCAGCAGTACCCGGGACATCGCCGAAGCTTTCTTT.

There are a few counts of this clonotype. This chain links TRBV28 with TRBJ1-5; D is uncertain. The germline V gene encodes CDR1 MDHEN and CDR2 SYDVKM. This CDR3 region has 11 residues. Trimming pared 5 bases from V and 9 bases from J, leaving 8 bases between. CDR3 in amino acids: CASSTMRPQHF. The CDR3 nucleotides are TGTGCCAGCAGTACGATGCGGCCCCAGCATTTT.

This clonotype has only a few counts. This chain joins TRBV4-3 and TRBJ2-1; no definite D call. V was trimmed by 0 bases and J by 0 bases, leaving 9 bases between them. CDR1 is LGHNA and CDR2 is YSLEER in the germline V gene. CDR3 length equals 16 residues. CDR3 DNA: TGCGCCAGCAGCCAAGATTGGACGAGCTCCTACAATGAGCAGTTCTTC. Translated: CASSQDWTSSYNEQFF.

This clonotype was detected a few times. The V and J genes are TRBV7-9 and TRBJ2-7; 9 positions agree with TRBD1. CDR3 length equals 13 residues. CDR1 and CDR2 (germline): SEHNR, FQNEAQ (reference sequence). The J segment lost 9 bases and the V segment lost 5 bases, leaving 8 bases of the junction unmatched. The CDR3 protein is CASSTWTGDGQYF. The DNA for the CDR3 is TGTGCCAGCAGCACCTGGACAGGGGACGGGCAGTACTTC.

The gene calls are TRBV7-9 and TRBJ2-7; D might be TRBD2 (6 bases). V shed 1 base and J shed 3 bases, with 7 bases lying between them. Germline CDR1 SEHNR, CDR2 FQNEAQ (reference sequence). The CDR3 extends over 13 amino acids. The CDR3 spells CASSLVEGYEQYF. DNA of the CDR3: TGTGCCAGCAGCTTAGTGGAGGGCTACGAGCAGTACTTC.

This clonotype appeared a few times. The rearrangement joins TRBV27 to TRBJ2-5; weak D call: TRBD1 (6 bases). CDR1 and CDR2 from the germline V gene are MNHEY and SMNVEV (reference sequence). The CDR3 is made up of 14 amino acids. V dropped 6 bases and J dropped 2 bases, with 13 bases sitting between them. For the CDR3, the DNA is TGTGCCAGCAGCAGAACAGGGCCGCAAGAGACCCAGTACTTC. Protein product: CASSRTGPQETQYF.

The table lists this clonotype with a count of one. The V gene is TRBV7-2, the J gene TRBJ1-5, with D perhaps TRBD1 (5 bases). From germline, CDR1 is SGHTA and CDR2 FQGNSA. V was shortened by 5 bases and J by 1 base, with 15 bases between the two germline ends. This CDR3 is 16 amino acids long. CDR3 sequence: CASSAGTYASNQPQHF. Here the CDR3 DNA reads TGTGCCAGCAGCGCAGGGACTTACGCAAGCAATCAGCCCCAGCATTTT.

V is TRBV4-1 and J is TRBJ2-7; D might be TRBD2 (7 bases). There are 15 residues in the CDR3. V was shortened by 3 bases and J by 2 bases, with 14 bases between the two germline ends. Per the germline V gene, CDR1 is MGHRA and CDR2 is YSYEKL. This CDR3 is CASSQAPRGPYEQYV. DNA of the CDR3: TGCGCCAGCAGCCAGGCCCCGCGGGGGCCCTACGAGCAGTACGTC.

This clonotype appeared many times. DNA for the CDR3: TGTGCCAGCAGCGTCGGGGGACCTCCAGATACGCAGTATTTT. Translating gives CASSVGGPPDTQYF. The gene calls are TRBV7-2 and TRBJ2-3; possibly TRBD2 for D (6 bases). V was trimmed by 5 bases and J by 4 bases, leaving 13 bases between them. CDR1 is SGHTA and CDR2 is FQGNSA in the germline V gene. The CDR3 has 14 amino acids.

This clonotype was found a few times. The rearrangement joins TRBV7-2 to TRBJ1-4; D ambiguous. With 1 base removed from V and 3 bases from J, the gap between germline ends came to 12 bases. The CDR3 runs to 16 residues. Germline assignment: CDR1 SGHTA and CDR2 FQGNSA. The CDR3, as DNA: TGTGCCAGCAGCTTAGTCCCGGGTACGTCTAATGAAAAACTGTTTTTT. Translating gives CASSLVPGTSNEKLFF.

This clonotype was recorded many times. This chain links TRBV15 with TRBJ1-5, with a tentative D call TRBD1 (5 bases). The CDR3 contains 15 residues. Trimming stripped 0 bases from V and 0 bases from J, with 6 bases between. Germline V lookup: CDR1 LNHNV, CDR2 YYDKDF (reference sequence). The chain's CDR3 is CATSREGDSNQPQHF. CDR3 bases: TGTGCCACCAGCAGAGAAGGGGATAGCAATCAGCCCCAGCATTTT.

This rearrangement joins TRBV7-9 to TRBJ2-4; unclear D gene. The V gene's germline CDR1 is SEHNR and CDR2 FQNEAQ (reference sequence). The CDR3 is 18 amino acids. Trimming left V 2 bases short and J 1 base short, with 18 bases between. CDR3 amino acids: CASSLQVPYQKAKNIQYF. CDR3 nucleotides: TGTGCCAGCAGCTTACAGGTCCCCTATCAGAAGGCCAAAAACATTCAGTACTTC.

The chain couples TRBV15 to TRBJ2-5, with 8 bases matching TRBD2. The CDR3 totals 16 residues. V dropped 9 bases and J dropped 0; count of bases not matched to a gene: 12. The germline V gene has CDR1 LNHNV and CDR2 YYDKDF (reference sequence). The CDR3 loop reads CATARRAGANQETQYF. The CDR3 nucleotides read TGTGCCACTGCCCGGCGAGCGGGGGCTAACCAAGAGACCCAGTACTTC.